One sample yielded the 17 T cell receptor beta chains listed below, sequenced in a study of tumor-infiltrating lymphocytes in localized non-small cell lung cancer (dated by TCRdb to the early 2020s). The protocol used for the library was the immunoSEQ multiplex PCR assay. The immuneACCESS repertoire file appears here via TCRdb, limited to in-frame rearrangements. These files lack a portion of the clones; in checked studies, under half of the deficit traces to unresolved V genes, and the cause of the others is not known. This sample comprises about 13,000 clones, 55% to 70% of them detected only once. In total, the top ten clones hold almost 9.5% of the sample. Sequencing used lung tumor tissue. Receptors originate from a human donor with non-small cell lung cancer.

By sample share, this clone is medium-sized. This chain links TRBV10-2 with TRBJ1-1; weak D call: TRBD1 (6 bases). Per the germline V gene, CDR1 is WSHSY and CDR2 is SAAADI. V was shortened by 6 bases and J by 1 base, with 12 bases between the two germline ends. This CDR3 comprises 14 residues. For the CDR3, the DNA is TGCGCCAGCAGCTCACAGGGTGGGAACACTGAAGCTTTCTTT. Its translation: CASSSQGGNTEAFF.

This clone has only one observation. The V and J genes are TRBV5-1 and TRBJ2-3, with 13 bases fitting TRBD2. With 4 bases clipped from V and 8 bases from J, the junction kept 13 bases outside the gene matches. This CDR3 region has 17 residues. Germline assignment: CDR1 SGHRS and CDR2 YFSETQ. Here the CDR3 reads CASSGDGLAGALGTQYF. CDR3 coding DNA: TGCGCCAGCAGCGGGGACGGACTAGCGGGGGCCCTAGGTACGCAGTATTTT. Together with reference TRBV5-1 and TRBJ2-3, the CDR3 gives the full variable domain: KAGVTQTPRYLIKTRGQQVTLSCSPISGHRSVSWYQQTPGQGLQFLFEYFSETQRNKGNFPGRFSGRQFSNSRSEMNVSTLELGDSALYLCASSGDGLAGALGTQYFGPGTRLTVL.

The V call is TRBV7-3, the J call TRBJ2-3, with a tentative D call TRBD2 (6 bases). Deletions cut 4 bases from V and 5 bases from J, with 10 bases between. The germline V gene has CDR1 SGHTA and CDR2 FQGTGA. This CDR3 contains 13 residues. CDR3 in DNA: TGTGCCAGCAGCTCCGGGGGAGTAGATACGCAGTATTTT. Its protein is CASSSGGVDTQYF.

The CDR3 bases are TGCGCCAGCAGTGAGGGAAGCGGGGGGATCACCGGGGAGCTGTTTTTT. The encoded protein is CASSEGSGGITGELFF. This chain links TRBV10-2 with TRBJ2-2; 9 positions agree with TRBD2. CDR1 and CDR2 from the germline V gene are WSHSY and SAAADI. The length of the CDR3 is 16 residues. The V and J ends lost 2 bases and 4 bases, in that order; junction bases with no gene match: 5.

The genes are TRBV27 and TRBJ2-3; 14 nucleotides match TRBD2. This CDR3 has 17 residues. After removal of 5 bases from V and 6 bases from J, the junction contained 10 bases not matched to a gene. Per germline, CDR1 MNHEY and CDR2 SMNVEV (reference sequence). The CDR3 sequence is CASSGGTSGRDWDTQYF. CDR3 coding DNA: TGTGCCAGCAGTGGGGGGACTAGCGGGAGAGATTGGGATACGCAGTATTTT.

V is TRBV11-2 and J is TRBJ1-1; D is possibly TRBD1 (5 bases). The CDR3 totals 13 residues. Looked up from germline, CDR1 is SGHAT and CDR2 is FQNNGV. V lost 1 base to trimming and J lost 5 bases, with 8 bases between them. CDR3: CASSLGRGTEAFF. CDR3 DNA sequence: TGTGCCAGCAGCTTAGGTCGGGGGACTGAAGCTTTCTTT.

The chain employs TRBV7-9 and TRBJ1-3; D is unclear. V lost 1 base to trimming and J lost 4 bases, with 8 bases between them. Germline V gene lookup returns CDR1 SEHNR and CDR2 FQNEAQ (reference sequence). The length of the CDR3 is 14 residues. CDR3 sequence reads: CASSLDVLGNTIYF. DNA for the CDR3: TGTGCCAGCAGCTTAGATGTCTTGGGAAACACCATATATTTT. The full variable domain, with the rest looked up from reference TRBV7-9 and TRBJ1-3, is DTGVSQNPRHKITKRGQNVTFRCDPISEHNRLYWYRQTLGQGPEFLTYFQNEAQLEKSRLLSDRFSAERPKGSFSTLEIQRTEQGDSAMYLCASSLDVLGNTIYFGEGSWLTVV.

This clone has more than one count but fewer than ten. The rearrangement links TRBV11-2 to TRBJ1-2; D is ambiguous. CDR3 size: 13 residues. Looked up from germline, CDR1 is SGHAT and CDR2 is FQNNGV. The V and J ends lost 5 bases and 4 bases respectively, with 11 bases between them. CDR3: CASSPDEAYGYTF. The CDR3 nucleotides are TGTGCCAGCAGCCCCGACGAAGCCTATGGCTACACCTTC.

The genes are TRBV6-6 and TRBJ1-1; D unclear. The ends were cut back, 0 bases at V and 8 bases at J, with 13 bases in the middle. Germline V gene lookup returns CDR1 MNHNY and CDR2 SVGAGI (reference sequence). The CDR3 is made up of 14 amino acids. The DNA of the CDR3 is TGTGCCAGCAGTTACTCGAGTTCCAATCGGGAAGCTTTCTTT. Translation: CASSYSSSNREAFF.

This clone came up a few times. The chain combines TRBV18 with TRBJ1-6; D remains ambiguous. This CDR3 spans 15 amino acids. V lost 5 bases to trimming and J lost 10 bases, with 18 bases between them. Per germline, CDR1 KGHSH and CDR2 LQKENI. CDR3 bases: TGTGCCAGCTCAGCGAACCGGGCCCAAGACTCACCCCTCCACTTT. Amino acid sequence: CASSANRAQDSPLHF.

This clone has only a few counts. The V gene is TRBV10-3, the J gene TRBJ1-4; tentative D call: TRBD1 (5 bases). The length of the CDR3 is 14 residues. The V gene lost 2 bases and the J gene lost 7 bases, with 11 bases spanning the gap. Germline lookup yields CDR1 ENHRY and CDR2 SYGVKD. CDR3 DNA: TGTGCCATCAGTGAGGAGGGGATAGGTGAAAAACTGTTTTTT. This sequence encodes CAISEEGIGEKLFF.

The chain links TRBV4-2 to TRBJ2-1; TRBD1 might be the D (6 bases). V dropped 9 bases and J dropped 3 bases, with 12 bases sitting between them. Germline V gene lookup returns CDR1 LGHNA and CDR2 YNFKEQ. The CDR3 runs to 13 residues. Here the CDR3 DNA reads TGTGCCAGACATTGGGACAACTACAATGAGCAGTTCTTC. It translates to CARHWDNYNEQFF.

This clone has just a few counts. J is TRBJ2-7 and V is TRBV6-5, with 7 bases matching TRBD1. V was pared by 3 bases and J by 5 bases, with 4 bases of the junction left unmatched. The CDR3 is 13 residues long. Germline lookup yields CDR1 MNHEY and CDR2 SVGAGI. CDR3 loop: CASSYWQGDEQYF. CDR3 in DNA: TGTGCCAGCAGTTATTGGCAGGGGGACGAGCAGTACTTC.

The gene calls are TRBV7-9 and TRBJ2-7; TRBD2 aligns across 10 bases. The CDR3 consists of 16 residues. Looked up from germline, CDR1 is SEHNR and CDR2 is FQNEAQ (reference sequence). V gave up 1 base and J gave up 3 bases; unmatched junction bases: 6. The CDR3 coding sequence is TGTGCCAGCAGCTTAGTAGCGGGAGGTCCCCACTACGAGCAGTACTTC. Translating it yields CASSLVAGGPHYEQYF.

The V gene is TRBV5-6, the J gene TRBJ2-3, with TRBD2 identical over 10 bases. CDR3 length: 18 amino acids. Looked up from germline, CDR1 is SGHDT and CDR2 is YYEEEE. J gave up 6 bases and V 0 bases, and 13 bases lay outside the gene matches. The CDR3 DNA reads TGTGCCAGCAGCTTGGCCGGGGGAGCGGGAGGGTTATTGGATACGCAGTATTTT. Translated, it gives CASSLAGGAGGLLDTQYF.

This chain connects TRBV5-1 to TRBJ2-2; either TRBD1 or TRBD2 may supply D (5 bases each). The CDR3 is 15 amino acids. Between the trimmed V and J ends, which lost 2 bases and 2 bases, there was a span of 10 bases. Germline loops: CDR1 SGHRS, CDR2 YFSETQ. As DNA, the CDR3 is TGCGCCAGCAGCTTCCGGGACCCTAACACCGGGGAGCTGTTTTTT. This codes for CASSFRDPNTGELFF.

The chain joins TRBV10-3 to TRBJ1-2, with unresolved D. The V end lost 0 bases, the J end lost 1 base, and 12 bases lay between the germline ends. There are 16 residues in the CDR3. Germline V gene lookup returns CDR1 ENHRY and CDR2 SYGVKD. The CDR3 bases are TGTGCCATCAGTGAGTCCCCGTTTACTGATAACTATGGCTACACCTTC. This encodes CAISESPFTDNYGYTF.